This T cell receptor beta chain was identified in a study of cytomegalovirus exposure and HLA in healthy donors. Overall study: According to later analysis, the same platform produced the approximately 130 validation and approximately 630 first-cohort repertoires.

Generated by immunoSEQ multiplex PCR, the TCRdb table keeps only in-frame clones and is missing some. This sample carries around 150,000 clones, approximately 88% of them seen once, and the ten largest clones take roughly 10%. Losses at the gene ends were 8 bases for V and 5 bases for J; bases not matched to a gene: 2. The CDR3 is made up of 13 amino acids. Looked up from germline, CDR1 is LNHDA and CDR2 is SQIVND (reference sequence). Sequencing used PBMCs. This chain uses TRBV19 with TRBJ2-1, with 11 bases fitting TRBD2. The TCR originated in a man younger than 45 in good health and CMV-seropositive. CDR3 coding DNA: TGTGCCAGTGCGACTAGCGGGAACAATGAGCAGTTCTTC. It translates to CASATSGNNEQFF.